This is a list of T cell receptor beta chains from one sample in a study of beta chain features in type 1 diabetes. The data were produced by immunoSEQ multiplex PCR, yet TCRdb's version contains in-frame clones alone and is incomplete. The table lists roughly 14,000 clones, around two fifths of them singletons, with 0.53% in the top ten. Sequenced sample: stem cell memory CD4+ T cells from blood. Receptors originate from a woman aged 40 to 55 in good health. CDR3s include the opening cysteine and the closing phenylalanine or tryptophan. Each record gives: D gene, V gene, CDR3 protein. D genes are given only for firm matches.

d_call: TRBD1; v_call: TRBV7-2; cdr3_aa: CASSLGTGITSRADTQYF
d_call: .; v_call: TRBV11-2; cdr3_aa: CASSLPGRGNTGELFF
d_call: TRBD1; v_call: TRBV6-4; cdr3_aa: CASSDSGQGHNEQFF
d_call: TRBD2; v_call: TRBV5-1; cdr3_aa: CASSLPGGSRETQYF
d_call: .; v_call: TRBV2; cdr3_aa: CASSEQANTEAFF
d_call: TRBD2; v_call: TRBV7-9; cdr3_aa: CASSPREGVSYEQYF
d_call: TRBD2; v_call: TRBV9; cdr3_aa: CASSVNLVAGGFSGELFF
d_call: .; v_call: TRBV18; cdr3_aa: CASSPAGAQGYGYTF
d_call: TRBD2; v_call: TRBV5-6; cdr3_aa: CASTGAWTSGVQETQYF
d_call: .; v_call: TRBV7-8; cdr3_aa: CASSPVQSWDTEAFF
d_call: TRBD1; v_call: TRBV7-9; cdr3_aa: CASSTHRDRVVEQFF